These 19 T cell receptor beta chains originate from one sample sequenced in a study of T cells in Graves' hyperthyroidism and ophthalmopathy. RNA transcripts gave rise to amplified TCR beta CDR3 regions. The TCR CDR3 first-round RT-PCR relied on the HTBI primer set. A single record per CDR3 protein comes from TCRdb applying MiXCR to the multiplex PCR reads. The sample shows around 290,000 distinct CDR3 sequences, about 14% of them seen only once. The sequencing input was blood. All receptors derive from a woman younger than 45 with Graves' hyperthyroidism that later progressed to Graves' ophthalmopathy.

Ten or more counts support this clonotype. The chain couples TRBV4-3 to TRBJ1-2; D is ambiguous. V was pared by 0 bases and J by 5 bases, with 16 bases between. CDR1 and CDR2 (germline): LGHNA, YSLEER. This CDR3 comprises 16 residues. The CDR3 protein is CASSQDAGKKVYGYTF. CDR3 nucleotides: TGCGCCAGCAGCCAAGATGCGGGGAAGAAGGTTTATGGCTACACCTTC.

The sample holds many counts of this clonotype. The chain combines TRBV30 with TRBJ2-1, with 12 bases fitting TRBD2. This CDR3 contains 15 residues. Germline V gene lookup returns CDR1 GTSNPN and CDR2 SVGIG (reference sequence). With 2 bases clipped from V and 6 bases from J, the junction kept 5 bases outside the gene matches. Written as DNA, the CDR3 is TGTGCCTGGAGTCCACTAGCGGGAGGCCTCAATGAGCAGTTCTTC. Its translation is CAWSPLAGGLNEQFF.

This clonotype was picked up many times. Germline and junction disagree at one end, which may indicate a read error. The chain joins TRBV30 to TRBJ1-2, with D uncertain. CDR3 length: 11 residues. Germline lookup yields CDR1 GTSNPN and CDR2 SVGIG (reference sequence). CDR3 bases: TGTGCCTGGAATGTCGGGCCCGCAAGGTCCTTC. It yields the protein CAWNVGPARSF.

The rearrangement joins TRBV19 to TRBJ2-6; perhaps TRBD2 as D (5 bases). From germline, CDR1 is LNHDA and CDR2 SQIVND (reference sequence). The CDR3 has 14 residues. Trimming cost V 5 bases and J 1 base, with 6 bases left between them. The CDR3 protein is CASSWTSGANVLTF. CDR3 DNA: TGTGCCAGTAGTTGGACTTCTGGGGCCAACGTCCTGACTTTC.

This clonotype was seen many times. CDR3 sequence (DNA): TGTGCCAGCAGTGAGGAGGGTAGCAATCAGCCCCAGCATTTT. Amino acids: CASSEEGSNQPQHF. The chain combines TRBV2 with TRBJ1-5, with no clear D. CDR3 size: 14 residues. V was pared by 3 bases and J by 0 bases, with 6 bases between. Germline V gene sequence: CDR1 SNHLY, CDR2 FYNNEI.

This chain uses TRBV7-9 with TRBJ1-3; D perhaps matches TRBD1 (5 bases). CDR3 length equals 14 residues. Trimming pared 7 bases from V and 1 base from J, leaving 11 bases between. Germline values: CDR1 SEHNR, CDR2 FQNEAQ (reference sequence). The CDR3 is CASNPGASGNTIYF. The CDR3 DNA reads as TGTGCCAGCAACCCCGGGGCGTCTGGAAACACCATATATTTT.

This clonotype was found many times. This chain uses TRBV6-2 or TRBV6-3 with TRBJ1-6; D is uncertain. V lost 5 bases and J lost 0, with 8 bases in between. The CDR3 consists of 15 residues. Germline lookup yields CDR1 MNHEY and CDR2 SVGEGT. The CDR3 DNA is TGTGCCAGCAGTCCTGCGGGCTCCTATAATTCACCCCTCCACTTT. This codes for CASSPAGSYNSPLHF.

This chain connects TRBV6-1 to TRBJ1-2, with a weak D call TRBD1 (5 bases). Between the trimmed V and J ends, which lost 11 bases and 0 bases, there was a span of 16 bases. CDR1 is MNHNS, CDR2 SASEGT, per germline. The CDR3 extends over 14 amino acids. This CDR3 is CAARGAESNYGYTF. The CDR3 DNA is TGTGCCGCGAGAGGGGCTGAATCTAACTATGGCTACACCTTC.

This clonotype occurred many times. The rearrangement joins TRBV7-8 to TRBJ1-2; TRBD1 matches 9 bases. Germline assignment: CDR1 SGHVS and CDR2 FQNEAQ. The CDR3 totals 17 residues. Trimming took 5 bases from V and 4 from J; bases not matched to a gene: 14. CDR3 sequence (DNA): TGTGCCAGCAGCCCTCGCAGGGACAGGGCCGCCACCTATGGCTACACCTTC. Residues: CASSPRRDRAATYGYTF.

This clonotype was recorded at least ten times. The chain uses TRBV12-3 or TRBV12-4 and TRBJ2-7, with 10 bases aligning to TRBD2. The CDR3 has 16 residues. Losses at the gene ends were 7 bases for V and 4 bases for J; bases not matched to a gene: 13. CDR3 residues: CASNNRGPSGSYEQYF. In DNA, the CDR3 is TGTGCCAGCAACAACAGGGGTCCTAGCGGGAGTTACGAGCAGTACTTC.

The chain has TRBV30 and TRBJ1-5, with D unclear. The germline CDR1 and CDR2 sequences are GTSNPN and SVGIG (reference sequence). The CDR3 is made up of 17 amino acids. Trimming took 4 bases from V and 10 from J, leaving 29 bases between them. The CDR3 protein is CAWTQMGNSNQRPPQHF. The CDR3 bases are TGTGCCTGGACCCAAATGGGGAATAGCAATCAGCGTCCCCCCCAGCATTTT.

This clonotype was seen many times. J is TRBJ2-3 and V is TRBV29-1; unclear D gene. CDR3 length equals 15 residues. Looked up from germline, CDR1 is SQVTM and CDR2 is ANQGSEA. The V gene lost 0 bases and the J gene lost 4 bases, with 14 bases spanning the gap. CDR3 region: CSVEDSSSGPDTQYF. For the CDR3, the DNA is TGCAGCGTTGAAGATTCCTCGTCAGGTCCAGATACGCAGTATTTT.

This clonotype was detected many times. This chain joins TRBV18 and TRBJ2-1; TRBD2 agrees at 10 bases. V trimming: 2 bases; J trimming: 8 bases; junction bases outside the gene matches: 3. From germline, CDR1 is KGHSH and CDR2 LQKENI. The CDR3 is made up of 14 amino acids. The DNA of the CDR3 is TGTGCCAGCTCACCAAGCGGGAGGGCCCATGAGCAGTTCTTC. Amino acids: CASSPSGRAHEQFF.

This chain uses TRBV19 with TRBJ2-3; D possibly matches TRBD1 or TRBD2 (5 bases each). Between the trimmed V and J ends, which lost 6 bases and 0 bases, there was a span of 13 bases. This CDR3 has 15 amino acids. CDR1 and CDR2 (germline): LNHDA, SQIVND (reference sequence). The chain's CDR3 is CASRLWDQSTDTQYF. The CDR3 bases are TGTGCCAGTAGACTTTGGGACCAAAGCACAGATACGCAGTATTTT.

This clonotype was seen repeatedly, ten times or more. As DNA, the CDR3 is TGTGCCAGCAGTTTCAGACAGTTAAAAGAAGCTTTCTTT. Translation: CASSFRQLKEAFF. The V gene is TRBV12-3 or TRBV12-4, the J gene TRBJ1-1; tentative D call: TRBD1 (5 bases). This CDR3 contains 13 residues. The germline V and J ends were trimmed by 3 bases and 8 bases, with 13 bases remaining between them.

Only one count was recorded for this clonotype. Here the CDR3 reads CASSLYQRVQETQYF. The CDR3 region has the DNA TGCGCCAGCAGCTTATACCAGCGGGTCCAAGAGACCCAGTACTTC. The chain couples TRBV5-1 to TRBJ2-5, with a possible D match to TRBD2 (6 bases). Trimming pared 2 bases from V and 1 base from J, leaving 12 bases between. The CDR3 length is 15 residues. From germline, CDR1 is SGHRS and CDR2 YFSETQ.

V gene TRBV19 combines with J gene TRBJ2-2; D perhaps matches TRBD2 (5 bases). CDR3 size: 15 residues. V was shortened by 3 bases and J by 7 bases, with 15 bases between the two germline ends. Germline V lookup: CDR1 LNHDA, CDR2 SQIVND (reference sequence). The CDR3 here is CASSIQDGIVGELFF. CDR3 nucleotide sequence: TGTGCCAGTAGTATTCAGGACGGGATAGTCGGGGAGCTGTTTTTT.

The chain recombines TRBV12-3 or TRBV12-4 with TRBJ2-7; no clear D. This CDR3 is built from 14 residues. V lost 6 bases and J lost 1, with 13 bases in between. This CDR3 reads CASRLQTASYEQYF. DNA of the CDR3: TGTGCCAGCAGGTTACAGACCGCTTCCTACGAGCAGTACTTC.

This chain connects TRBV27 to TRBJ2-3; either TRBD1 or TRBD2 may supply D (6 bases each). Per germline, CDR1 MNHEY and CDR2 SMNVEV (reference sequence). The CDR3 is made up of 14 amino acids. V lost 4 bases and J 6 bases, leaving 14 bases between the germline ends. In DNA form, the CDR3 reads TGTGCCAGCAGTTCCCCGGGGGCAGGGGATACGCAGTATTTT. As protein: CASSSPGAGDTQYF.